This passage covers 22 T cell receptor beta chains from one sample sequenced in a study of blood T cell repertoires in COVID-19. Generated by immunoSEQ multiplex PCR, the TCRdb table keeps only in-frame clones and is missing some. The sample records around 250,000 clones, about 90% being singletons. Sequenced sample: PBMCs or T cells enriched from blood (not recorded which). The receptors originated from a woman aged 40 to 55 who had been exposed to COVID-19.

In its sample, this clone was seen once. Different DNA sequences within this sample yield the same CDR3. The gene calls are TRBV28 and TRBJ1-4; the D is unclear. V lost 1 base and J 0 bases, leaving 9 bases between the germline ends. The germline V gene has CDR1 MDHEN and CDR2 SYDVKM. There are 16 residues in the CDR3. The CDR3 reads CASSLYPGATNEKLFF. In DNA, the CDR3 is TGTGCCAGCAGTTTATACCCGGGAGCAACTAATGAAAAACTGTTTTTT. Full variable domain (rest looked up from reference TRBV28 and TRBJ1-4): DVKVTQSSRYLVKRTGEKVFLECVQDMDHENMFWYRQDPGLGLRLIYFSYDVKMKEKGDIPEGYSVSREKKERFSLILESASTNQTSMYLCASSLYPGATNEKLFFGSGTQLSVL.

This chain uses TRBV5-4 with TRBJ2-1; TRBD1 matches 10 bases. Germline V lookup: CDR1 SGHNT, CDR2 YYREEE (reference sequence). V lost 3 bases, J lost 8 bases, and 23 bases stayed unmatched. This CDR3 has 20 amino acids. The CDR3 nucleotides read TGTGCCAGCAGCTCACCCCCGGGCTTTAGGGACAAGACAGGGGGCGATGAGCAGTTCTTC. This translates into CASSSPPGFRDKTGGDEQFF. The full variable domain, completed using reference TRBV5-4 and TRBJ2-1, is ETGVTQSPTHLIKTRGQQVTLRCSSQSGHNTVSWYQQALGQGPQFIFQYYREEENGRGNFPPRFSGLQFPNYSSELNVNALELDDSALYLCASSSPPGFRDKTGGDEQFFGPGTRLTVL.

The V gene is TRBV28, the J gene TRBJ2-4; no reliable D call. CDR3 length equals 16 residues. V was clipped by 5 bases and J by 1 base, with 15 bases between them. Looked up from germline, CDR1 is MDHEN and CDR2 is SYDVKM. In nucleotides, the CDR3 is TGTGCCAGCAGTCCCCGGGTGGGTCGGGCCAAAAACATTCAGTACTTC. Protein: CASSPRVGRAKNIQYF.

The gene calls are TRBV4-1 and TRBJ1-5; the match to TRBD1 covers 7 bases. J lost 0 bases, V lost 0 bases, and 5 bases had no gene match. Germline loops: CDR1 MGHRA, CDR2 YSYEKL. The CDR3 covers 17 residues. The CDR3 here is CASSQEYTGASNQPQHF. CDR3 sequence (DNA): TGCGCCAGCAGCCAAGAATATACAGGGGCTAGCAATCAGCCCCAGCATTTT.

The rearrangement links TRBV7-2 to TRBJ2-1, with D perhaps matching TRBD2 (6 bases). The CDR3 runs to 15 residues. Germline CDR1 SGHTA, CDR2 FQGNSA. The germline V and J ends were trimmed by 3 bases and 2 bases, with 11 bases remaining between them. CDR3 in amino acids: CASSLEGRPYNEQFF. The CDR3 DNA reads TGTGCCAGCAGCTTGGAGGGACGGCCCTACAATGAGCAGTTCTTC.

The chain employs TRBV4-2 and TRBJ1-2, with 12 bases that match TRBD1. This CDR3 spans 16 amino acids. With 3 bases clipped from V and 8 bases from J, the junction kept 10 bases outside the gene matches. Germline-derived CDR1 and CDR2 are LGHNA and YNFKEQ. In DNA form, the CDR3 reads TGTGCCAGCAGCCATGCCGGGACAGGGGGCGATTTGGGCTACACCTTC. Translated: CASSHAGTGGDLGYTF.

The rearrangement joins TRBV19 to TRBJ2-5; 10 bases line up with TRBD1. The CDR3 covers 17 residues. V trimming: 7 bases; J trimming: 0 bases; junction bases outside the gene matches: 11. Germline-derived CDR1 and CDR2 are LNHDA and SQIVND (reference sequence). The CDR3 DNA is TGTGCCAGTACGGCCGGGACAGGGGTAGCGGACCAAGAGACCCAGTACTTC. Its protein is CASTAGTGVADQETQYF.

This CDR3 is CASPGRGTEAFF. CDR3 sequence (DNA): TGTGCCTCTCCCGGTAGGGGGACTGAAGCTTTCTTT. This rearrangement joins TRBV30 to TRBJ1-1; D possibly corresponds to TRBD1 (6 bases). Germline V gene lookup returns CDR1 GTSNPN and CDR2 SVGIG (reference sequence). The CDR3 is made up of 12 amino acids. Trimming stripped 7 bases from V and 5 bases from J, with 14 bases between.

The rearrangement joins TRBV12-5 to TRBJ2-1; 9 bases fit TRBD2. The V and J ends lost 6 bases and 3 bases, in that order; junction bases with no gene match: 9. The CDR3 extends over 16 amino acids. CDR1 LGHNT and CDR2 FRNRAP come from the germline V gene. The DNA for the CDR3 is TGTGCTAGTGGCCTACTTAGCGGGAGAGGCTACAATGAGCAGTTCTTC. Amino acids: CASGLLSGRGYNEQFF.

V gene TRBV7-2 combines with J gene TRBJ1-3; 11 bases align to TRBD1. This CDR3 has 15 amino acids. From germline, CDR1 is SGHTA and CDR2 FQGNSA. V lost 5 bases and J lost 9; bases outside the gene matches: 9. The CDR3 here is CASSAIMGQGVTIYF. CDR3 DNA: TGTGCCAGCAGCGCGATAATGGGACAGGGGGTCACCATATATTTT. The complete variable domain, with remaining parts taken from reference TRBV7-2 and TRBJ1-3, reads GAGVSQSPSNKVTEKGKDVELRCDPISGHTALYWYRQSLGQGLEFLIYFQGNSAPDKSGLPSDRFSAERTGGSVSTLTIQRTQQEDSAVYLCASSAIMGQGVTIYFGEGSWLTVV.

The genes are TRBV6-2 or TRBV6-3 and TRBJ1-1, with D possibly TRBD1 on 5 matching bases. V lost 0 bases to trimming and J lost 0 bases, with 8 bases between them. This CDR3 has 15 amino acids. Germline V gene lookup returns CDR1 MNHEY and CDR2 SVGEGT. This CDR3 is CASSYSRQMNTEAFF. The CDR3 nucleotides are TGTGCCAGCAGTTACTCGAGACAGATGAACACTGAAGCTTTCTTT.

The chain links TRBV30 to TRBJ1-4, with a weak D call TRBD1 (5 bases). The CDR3 is 16 amino acids. Germline V gene sequence: CDR1 GTSNPN, CDR2 SVGIG (reference sequence). Trimming removed 0 bases from V and 0 bases from J, with 11 bases in between. CDR3 DNA sequence: TGTGCCTGGAGTGTAGGGGATCTAGCAACTAATGAAAAACTGTTTTTT. Protein: CAWSVGDLATNEKLFF.

V usage is TRBV5-1 and J usage is TRBJ2-1; 9 bases agree with TRBD1. Trimming at V came to 4 bases and at J to 7 bases, leaving 9 bases not matched to a gene. This CDR3 has 15 residues. Germline loops: CDR1 SGHRS, CDR2 YFSETQ. DNA for the CDR3: TGCGCCAGCAGCACGGGACAGGGAGGTCGGAATGAGCAGTTCTTC. Residues: CASSTGQGGRNEQFF.

This chain joins TRBV2 and TRBJ2-1; 11 bases align to TRBD2. Germline V gene data show CDR1 as SNHLY and CDR2 as FYNNEI. The CDR3 is 15 residues long. V shed 4 bases and J 7 bases; nucleotides not matched to a gene: 6. The CDR3 DNA reads as TGTGCCAGCAGTGCCCGACTAGCGGGGTCAAATGAGCAGTTCTTC. This translates into CASSARLAGSNEQFF.

The rearrangement joins TRBV25-1 to TRBJ1-4; D gene uncertain. Germline-derived CDR1 and CDR2 are MGHDK and SYGVNS. V dropped 3 bases and J dropped 0 bases, with 5 bases sitting between them. The CDR3 has 14 residues. The CDR3 here is CASSEAATNEKLFF. The DNA of the CDR3 is TGTGCCAGCAGTGAGGCAGCAACTAATGAAAAACTGTTTTTT.

V usage is TRBV19 and J usage is TRBJ1-1; 8 bases are shared with TRBD1. Trimming took 4 bases from V and 4 from J; bases not matched to a gene: 5. This CDR3 comprises 14 residues. Germline V gene sequence: CDR1 LNHDA, CDR2 SQIVND (reference sequence). CDR3 DNA: TGTGCCAGTAGTAGACAGGGGCGAGGCACTGAAGCTTTCTTT. Translated, it gives CASSRQGRGTEAFF.

The chain joins TRBV27 to TRBJ2-7; 8 bases match TRBD2. The V gene end was trimmed by 5 bases and the J gene end by 1 base; junction bases not matched to a gene: 16. Germline V gene data show CDR1 as MNHEY and CDR2 as SMNVEV (reference sequence). The CDR3 runs to 18 residues. This chain's CDR3 is CASSNLPGLGFRSYEQYV. In DNA form, the CDR3 reads TGTGCCAGCAGTAACCTTCCGGGACTAGGATTTCGATCCTACGAGCAGTACGTC.

V gene TRBV29-1 combines with J gene TRBJ1-2, with unresolved D. V was shortened by 6 bases and J by 4 bases, with 15 bases between the two germline ends. The CDR3 length is 13 residues. CDR1 SQVTM and CDR2 ANQGSEA come from the germline V gene. CDR3 DNA sequence: TGCAGCGTAGGCCGCCGGGTCTCCTATGGCTACACCTTC. It yields the protein CSVGRRVSYGYTF.

The rearrangement uses TRBV29-1 and TRBJ2-2; 8 positions match TRBD1. The CDR3 has 14 amino acids. The V gene's germline CDR1 is SQVTM and CDR2 ANQGSEA. Trimming at V came to 7 bases and at J to 1 base, leaving 5 bases not matched to a gene. The CDR3 region has the DNA TGCAGCGCCGGGGACAGGAGGAACACCGGGGAGCTGTTTTTT. Translation: CSAGDRRNTGELFF.

The gene calls are TRBV19 and TRBJ2-5; 10 nucleotides match TRBD1. Germline CDR1 reads LNHDA; CDR2 reads SQIVND (reference sequence). The CDR3 sequence is 15 residues long. With 6 bases clipped from V and 4 bases from J, the junction kept 8 bases outside the gene matches. The CDR3 sequence is CASSWGQGLRETQYF. The DNA of the CDR3 is TGTGCCAGTAGCTGGGGACAGGGGTTAAGAGAGACCCAGTACTTC.

This clone was counted a single time. The rearrangement uses TRBV10-3 and TRBJ2-5; D might be TRBD2 (6 bases). V was clipped by 5 bases and J by 5 bases, with 18 bases between them. The CDR3 is 15 residues long. Germline CDR1 reads ENHRY; CDR2 reads SYGVKD. The chain's CDR3 is CAISNPGLALETQYF. The CDR3 DNA reads as TGTGCCATCAGTAACCCGGGACTTGCCTTGGAGACCCAGTACTTC.

The J gene is TRBJ2-7, the V gene TRBV6-5; TRBD2 aligns across 9 bases. The CDR3 consists of 15 residues. Per germline, CDR1 MNHEY and CDR2 SVGAGI. The ends lost 6 bases at V and 2 bases at J; junction bases unmatched: 8. The CDR3 sequence: CASRLAGRFPYEQYF. DNA of the CDR3: TGTGCCAGCAGGCTAGCGGGGCGCTTTCCCTACGAGCAGTACTTC.